This TCR beta chain appears in the sequencing data of a study of identical twins. Germline lookup yields CDR1 SGHDN and CDR2 FVKESK. This CDR3 contains 17 residues. Trimming cost V 0 bases and J 4 bases, with 17 bases left between them. In its sample, this clonotype was seen a few times. Its specificity is not known. Whole-study results and caveats: Alpha sequences that were out-of-frame and twin-shared showed an excess of low generation probability.

TCRdb reprocessed the 5' RACE reads via MiXCR and lists one record per CDR3 protein. The table records about 220,000 distinct CDR3 sequences, approximately 8% of them present only once. This sample was shared with a second study, whose subject was yellow fever vaccine responses in identical twins.

V and J are TRBV14 and TRBJ2-3; D is unresolved. Source material: CD8+ T cells sorted from blood. The clonotype originates from a woman between 18 and 30 years old in good health. In DNA form, the CDR3 reads TGTGCCAGCAGCCAAGAGGAAGGGTCATTAGTCGCAGATACGCAGTATTTT. This translates into CASSQEEGSLVADTQYF.